The 14 T cell receptor beta chains reported below all come from one sample, sequenced in a study of blood T cells in healthy people across ages. Primed by a sample-barcoded 5' primer and a J-beta primer mix, a second PCR proceeded for about 6 to 11 cycles. Each CDR3 protein is one row after TCRdb ran MiXCR on the 5' RACE reads. The table records about 900,000 distinct CDR3 sequences, about 48% of them present only once. The sequenced sample was blood. These receptors were obtained from a man aged 30-40 years in good health.

The rearrangement joins TRBV5-1 to TRBJ1-5; weak D call: TRBD1 (6 bases). V dropped 4 bases and J dropped 1 base, with 12 bases sitting between them. The CDR3 is 15 residues long. Germline-derived CDR1 and CDR2 are SGHRS and YFSETQ. The DNA of the CDR3 is TGCGCCAGCAGCACAGCAACAGGGAGCAATCAGCCCCAGCATTTT. Its protein is CASSTATGSNQPQHF.

This clonotype has just a few counts. V is TRBV20-1 and J is TRBJ2-3; possibly TRBD1 for D (6 bases). Germline assignment: CDR1 DFQATT and CDR2 SNEGSKA (reference sequence). This CDR3 is 16 amino acids long. CDR3 bases: TGCAGCACGAGGGGGTCGGCCAGGACACGCACAGATACGCAGTATTTT. Residues: CSTRGSARTRTDTQYF.

A few counts support this clonotype. The CDR3 reads CAISENDGPRNIQYF. DNA of the CDR3: TGTGCCATCAGTGAGAACGACGGGCCTAGAAACATTCAGTACTTC. The V gene is TRBV10-3, the J gene TRBJ2-4; D unclear. Trimming took 2 bases from V and 6 from J, leaving 14 bases between them. Germline CDR1 reads ENHRY; CDR2 reads SYGVKD. This CDR3 comprises 15 residues.

CDR3 sequence reads: CASSTGLAGGLPTDTQYF. The DNA of the CDR3 is TGCGCCAGCAGCACCGGACTAGCGGGGGGTCTTCCCACAGATACGCAGTATTTT. The V and J genes are TRBV5-1 and TRBJ2-3; 14 bases align to TRBD2. CDR3 length: 18 amino acids. J was trimmed by 2 bases and V by 4 bases; bases with no gene match: 9. Germline CDR1 reads SGHRS; CDR2 reads YFSETQ. The variable domain in full, with the rest retrieved from reference TRBV5-1 and TRBJ2-3, is KAGVTQTPRYLIKTRGQQVTLSCSPISGHRSVSWYQQTPGQGLQFLFEYFSETQRNKGNFPGRFSGRQFSNSRSEMNVSTLELGDSALYLCASSTGLAGGLPTDTQYFGPGTRLTVL.

This clonotype was observed a handful of times. The chain is built from TRBV6-5 and TRBJ2-1; the match to TRBD1 covers 12 bases. With 7 bases clipped from V and 6 bases from J, the junction kept 4 bases outside the gene matches. The CDR3 runs 14 residues. The germline CDR1 and CDR2 sequences are MNHEY and SVGAGI. The CDR3 nucleotides read TGTGCCAGCAAACCGGGACAGGGGGCCAATGAGCAGTTCTTC. It codes for CASKPGQGANEQFF.

With respect to this clonotype: One end of the junction does not line up with germline, which may come from a read error. The V and J genes are TRBV6-2 or TRBV6-3 and TRBJ1-5, with 8 bases identical to TRBD1. The CDR3 is 14 residues long. Germline values: CDR1 MNHEY, CDR2 SVGEGT. The CDR3 loop is CASSGQGGVQPPHF. DNA of the CDR3: TGTGCGAGCAGTGGACAGGGCGGTGTTCAGCCCCCGCATTTT.

The J gene is TRBJ2-4, the V gene TRBV30; D might be TRBD1 or TRBD2, each matching 5 bases. The tail of the sequence fits TRBJ2-7 better, so the J call may be wrong. Germline V CDR1 and CDR2: GTSNPN, SVGIG (reference sequence). This CDR3 is built from 14 residues. DNA for the CDR3: TGTGCCTGCAGTCGTTGGGACCGGGCCTACGAGCAGTACTTC. Its protein product is CACSRWDRAYEQYF.

The genes are TRBV27 and TRBJ2-5; D may be TRBD1 (8 bases). The V gene's germline CDR1 is MNHEY and CDR2 SMNVEV (reference sequence). V was cut by 5 bases and J by 11 bases, with 21 bases left in between. This CDR3 is built from 14 residues. CDR3 in amino acids: CASSERGQVNEQYF. As DNA, the CDR3 is TGTGCCAGCAGTGAGCGGGGACAGGTAAATGAGCAGTACTTC.

This clonotype was counted between two and nine times. The chain recombines TRBV12-3 or TRBV12-4 with TRBJ2-3; tentative D call: TRBD1 (5 bases). Trimming removed 6 bases from V and 0 bases from J, with 13 bases in between. The CDR3 totals 15 residues. CDR3 amino acids: CASSPWGSSTDTQYF. DNA for the CDR3: TGTGCCAGCAGCCCCTGGGGCAGTAGCACAGATACGCAGTATTTT.

CDR3 DNA: TGTGCCAGCAGATGGACAGGGCGTGCTGAAGAGACCCAGTACTTC. Translating it yields CASRWTGRAEETQYF. This chain links TRBV6-5 with TRBJ2-5; 8 bases fit TRBD1. J lost 3 bases, V lost 6 bases, and 9 bases had no gene match. The CDR3 totals 15 residues. Germline-derived CDR1 and CDR2 are MNHEY and SVGAGI.

This chain uses TRBV24-1 with TRBJ2-5; perhaps D is TRBD1 or TRBD2 (5 bases each). The DNA matches TRBJ2-7 better at its end, which makes the J call doubtful. This CDR3 has 14 amino acids. Germline CDR1 and CDR2: KGHDR and SFDVKD. The CDR3 bases are TGTGCCACCAGTGACGAGACTGACGGGGCCGAGCAGTACTTC. This encodes CATSDETDGAEQYF.

This clonotype has only one observation. Sequence at one end of the junction differs from germline and may be a read error. V is TRBV5-1 and J is TRBJ2-5; TRBD2 might be the D (5 bases). The germline V gene encodes CDR1 SGHRS and CDR2 YFSETQ. There are 13 residues in the CDR3. This CDR3 reads CTSSRSDQETQYF. The CDR3 DNA follows: TGCACCAGCAGCCGTAGCGATCAGGAGACCCAGTACTTC. The full variable domain, in which reference TRBV5-1 and TRBJ2-5 provide the parts outside the CDR3, is KAGVTQTPRYLIKTRGQQVTLSCSPISGHRSVSWYQQTPGQGLQFLFEYFSETQRNKGNFPGRFSGRQFSNSRSEMNVSTLELGDSALYLCTSSRSDQETQYFGPGTRLLVL.

V usage is TRBV2 and J usage is TRBJ2-1, with 10 nucleotides matching TRBD1. V was clipped by 4 bases and J by 7 bases; unmatched bases: 7. Germline CDR1 SNHLY, CDR2 FYNNEI. There are 15 residues in the CDR3. CDR3 DNA sequence: TGTGCCAGCAGTGGGCGGGACAGGGGACCAAATGAGCAGTTCTTC. Translation: CASSGRDRGPNEQFF.

In its sample, this clonotype was seen a few times. The J gene is TRBJ2-2, the V gene TRBV6-1; D might be TRBD2 (6 bases). The CDR3 contains 14 residues. Germline V gene sequence: CDR1 MNHNS, CDR2 SASEGT. Between the trimmed V and J ends, which lost 5 bases and 8 bases, there was a span of 15 bases. The CDR3 DNA reads TGTGCCAGCAGTCCCTCGGGGGAAGCGGGGGAGCTGTTTTTT. The encoded protein is CASSPSGEAGELFF.